Following are 30 T cell receptor beta chains from one sample sequenced in a study of shared clonotypes between healthy human individuals. Assay: immunoSEQ multiplex PCR; the TCRdb copy retains only in-frame clones and omits some. The table shows about 610,000 clones, with approximately 96% occurring only once. Cells designated naive CD8 were CD45RO-negative and were positively selected for CCR7, with terminally differentiated effector memory CD45RA+ cells excluded. Material: naive CD8+ T cells sorted from blood. These receptors were collected from a woman aged 25 to 45 in good health.

V gene TRBV19 combines with J gene TRBJ2-3; D uncertain. Germline assignment: CDR1 LNHDA and CDR2 SQIVND (reference sequence). The CDR3 has 13 residues. Trimming pared 7 bases from V and 6 bases from J, leaving 14 bases between. CDR3 bases: TGTGCCAGTACCACGGTCGCCCAGGATACGCAGTATTTT. The encoded protein is CASTTVAQDTQYF.

The chain couples TRBV4-1 to TRBJ2-7; D gene uncertain. CDR1 MGHRA and CDR2 YSYEKL come from the germline V gene. The CDR3 spans 15 residues. V dropped 1 base and J dropped 0 bases, with 10 bases sitting between them. CDR3 DNA: TGCGCCAGCAGCCAAGGATTATCCTCCTCCTACGAGCAGTACTTC. Translation gives CASSQGLSSSYEQYF.

This clone has just one count. The CDR3 here is CASSVAPESSYEQYF. Written as DNA, the CDR3 is TGTGCCAGCAGCGTAGCCCCTGAAAGCTCCTACGAGCAGTACTTC. The V call is TRBV9, the J call TRBJ2-7, with D uncertain. The V gene lost 0 bases and the J gene lost 0 bases, with 10 bases spanning the gap. Germline CDR1 is SGDLS and CDR2 is YYNGEE. This CDR3 spans 15 amino acids.

The V and J genes are TRBV10-2 and TRBJ2-1; the D gene is possibly TRBD2 (6 bases). The CDR3 has 12 amino acids. Trimming cost V 3 bases and J 16 bases, with 16 bases left between them. The germline V gene has CDR1 WSHSY and CDR2 SAAADI. The CDR3 spells CASSDSRTGVFF. Written as DNA, the CDR3 is TGCGCCAGCAGTGATAGCAGGACGGGAGTCTTCTTC.

The rearrangement uses TRBV27 and TRBJ2-1; D remains ambiguous. Between the trimmed V and J ends, which lost 4 bases and 1 base, there was a span of 2 bases. The CDR3 consists of 12 residues. Looked up from germline, CDR1 is MNHEY and CDR2 is SMNVEV (reference sequence). CDR3: CASSYSYNEQFF. The CDR3 region has the DNA TGTGCCAGCAGTTATTCCTACAATGAGCAGTTCTTC.

This rearrangement joins TRBV7-9 to TRBJ2-3, with D possibly being TRBD1 or TRBD2 (5 bases each). Germline V gene data show CDR1 as SEHNR and CDR2 as FQNEAQ (reference sequence). Trimming left V 5 bases short and J 4 bases short, with 13 bases between. This CDR3 region has 14 residues. The CDR3 coding sequence is TGTGCCAGCAGCCCCGCCGGGGCCGCAGATACGCAGTATTTT. Amino acid sequence: CASSPAGAADTQYF.

This sequence joins TRBV29-1 and TRBJ2-7; possible D gene TRBD2, 5 bases. This CDR3 comprises 11 residues. CDR1 and CDR2 from the germline V gene are SQVTM and ANQGSEA. The V end was cut by 5 bases, the J end by 6 bases, with 11 bases between. In DNA form, the CDR3 reads TGCAGCGTTCTCGGGGTAAGCGAGCAGTACTTC. As protein: CSVLGVSEQYF.

This rearrangement joins TRBV28 to TRBJ2-1; D call uncertain. CDR3 length equals 17 residues. The germline CDR1 and CDR2 sequences are MDHEN and SYDVKM. With 7 bases removed from V and 2 bases from J, the gap between germline ends came to 21 bases. As DNA, the CDR3 is TGTGCCAGCATCCCATGGTCTGGGGTTTATGCCTACAATGAGCAGTTCTTC. Translated, it gives CASIPWSGVYAYNEQFF. The whole variable domain, filled in from reference TRBV28 and TRBJ2-1, reads DVKVTQSSRYLVKRTGEKVFLECVQDMDHENMFWYRQDPGLGLRLIYFSYDVKMKEKGDIPEGYSVSREKKERFSLILESASTNQTSMYLCASIPWSGVYAYNEQFFGPGTRLTVL.

This chain connects TRBV15 to TRBJ2-7; 9 bases line up with TRBD1. V lost 3 bases and J lost 4; bases outside the gene matches: 7. CDR1 and CDR2 (germline): LNHNV, YYDKDF (reference sequence). The CDR3 contains 15 residues. CDR3 loop: CATSSPGQGKYEQYF. DNA for the CDR3: TGTGCCACCAGCAGCCCCGGACAGGGGAAGTACGAGCAGTACTTC.

Concerning this clone itself: Other DNA sequences in the same sample also yield this CDR3. The rearrangement uses TRBV28 and TRBJ2-7; the D gene is possibly TRBD2 (5 bases). Germline CDR1 is MDHEN and CDR2 is SYDVKM. The CDR3 is made up of 14 amino acids. The V end lost 3 bases, the J end lost 1 base, and 10 bases lay between the germline ends. The CDR3 sequence is CASSLVGGSYEQYF. CDR3 bases: TGTGCCAGCAGTTTGGTGGGCGGGTCCTACGAGCAGTACTTC.

The chain employs TRBV4-1 and TRBJ2-7; maybe TRBD2 (5 bases). CDR1 is MGHRA, CDR2 YSYEKL, per germline. V was pared by 1 base and J by 7 bases, with 17 bases between. The CDR3 totals 15 residues. The chain's CDR3 is CASSQVAGKSWEQYF. The CDR3 bases are TGCGCCAGCAGCCAAGTCGCCGGGAAGAGTTGGGAGCAGTACTTC.

This sequence joins TRBV6-6 and TRBJ2-7; the match to TRBD1 covers 7 bases. This CDR3 spans 16 amino acids. Trimming took 6 bases from V and 6 from J; bases not matched to a gene: 17. Germline V gene lookup returns CDR1 MNHNY and CDR2 SVGAGI (reference sequence). The CDR3 sequence: CASRALGGERLCEQYF. CDR3 in DNA: TGTGCCAGCAGAGCCCTAGGGGGCGAGAGGCTTTGCGAGCAGTACTTC.

The rearrangement uses TRBV5-1 and TRBJ2-5; no definite D call. The last part of the DNA fits TRBJ2-7 better; the J call may be wrong. The CDR3 is 12 amino acids. The germline V gene encodes CDR1 SGHRS and CDR2 YFSETQ. The DNA of the CDR3 is TGCGCCAGCAGCTCCAGCTCCTACGAGCAGTACTTC. The encoded protein is CASSSSSYEQYF.

The chain uses TRBV27 and TRBJ1-4; D not certain. Trimming shortened V by 5 bases and J by 0 bases, and 13 bases separated the two germline ends. The CDR3 length is 16 residues. The germline gives CDR1 MNHEY, CDR2 SMNVEV (reference sequence). The CDR3 DNA is TGTGCCAGCAGTCCCATTACAGCAACAACTAATGAAAAACTGTTTTTT. This gives the protein CASSPITATTNEKLFF. Looking up the rest from reference TRBV27 and TRBJ1-4 gives the full variable domain: EAQVTQNPRYLITVTGKKLTVTCSQNMNHEYMSWYRQDPGLGLRQIYYSMNVEVTDKGDVPEGYKVSRKEKRNFPLILESPSPNQTSLYFCASSPITATTNEKLFFGSGTQLSVL.

This clone appeared a few times. This chain connects TRBV9 to TRBJ1-1; a weak D match, TRBD1 (5 bases). Trimming stripped 4 bases from V and 1 base from J, with 17 bases between. Germline lookup yields CDR1 SGDLS and CDR2 YYNGEE. This CDR3 is built from 16 residues. CDR3 coding DNA: TGTGCCAGCAGCTCCACCGGAAGGGGAGGGAACACTGAAGCTTTCTTT. Translation gives CASSSTGRGGNTEAFF.

The chain joins TRBV7-2 to TRBJ1-2, with 11 bases aligning to TRBD1. Trimming cost V 6 bases and J 4 bases; bases outside gene matches: 4. The CDR3 consists of 14 residues. Per germline, CDR1 SGHTA and CDR2 FQGNSA. This chain's CDR3 is CASRGQGVLYGYTF. CDR3 nucleotide sequence: TGTGCCAGCAGGGGACAGGGGGTTCTCTATGGCTACACCTTC.

The J gene is TRBJ2-5, the V gene TRBV7-9; 14 nucleotides match TRBD2. Per germline, CDR1 SEHNR and CDR2 FQNEAQ (reference sequence). This CDR3 contains 17 residues. Trimming cost V 4 bases and J 0 bases; bases outside gene matches: 4. The CDR3 nucleotides are TGTGCCAGCAGCTCGCGACTAGCGGGAGGGCACCAAGAGACCCAGTACTTC. Amino acids: CASSSRLAGGHQETQYF.

The chain links TRBV6-4 to TRBJ2-7; D uncertain. Deletions cut 3 bases from V and 2 bases from J, with 11 bases between. From germline, CDR1 is MRHNA and CDR2 SNTAGT. This CDR3 region has 14 residues. The CDR3 protein is CASSERYPPYEQYF. The DNA for the CDR3 is TGTGCCAGCAGTGAGCGGTACCCGCCCTACGAGCAGTACTTC.

This chain links TRBV5-4 with TRBJ2-2; TRBD2 agrees at 12 bases. The V gene's germline CDR1 is SGHNT and CDR2 YYREEE (reference sequence). The V gene end was trimmed by 3 bases and the J gene end by 5 bases; junction bases not matched to a gene: 2. The CDR3 spans 15 residues. CDR3 nucleotides: TGTGCCAGCAGCTCGACTAGCGGGAGTACCGGGGAGCTGTTTTTT. This gives the protein CASSSTSGSTGELFF.

The gene calls are TRBV6-1 and TRBJ2-3; no clear D. Trimming left V 2 bases short and J 4 bases short, with 7 bases between. Germline lookup yields CDR1 MNHNS and CDR2 SASEGT. The CDR3 length is 13 residues. CDR3: CASSEFVADTQYF. The CDR3 DNA reads as TGTGCCAGCAGTGAATTTGTAGCAGATACGCAGTATTTT.

This sequence joins TRBV7-7 and TRBJ2-5, with TRBD1 as a possible D gene (5 bases). Germline lookup yields CDR1 SSHAT and CDR2 FNYEAQ (reference sequence). V lost 5 bases and J lost 4, with 11 bases in between. The CDR3 runs 13 residues. CDR3 sequence: CASSLRGGETQYF. Written as DNA, the CDR3 is TGTGCCAGCAGCCTTAGGGGCGGAGAGACCCAGTACTTC.

Here the CDR3 DNA reads TGTGCCAGCTATTCCCGGGACTTCTCCAATGAGCAGTTCTTC. This codes for CASYSRDFSNEQFF. The chain employs TRBV11-2 and TRBJ2-1; maybe TRBD2 (6 bases). V lost 8 bases, J lost 6 bases, and 17 bases lay in between. CDR1 SGHAT and CDR2 FQNNGV come from the germline V gene. This CDR3 spans 14 amino acids. The full variable domain, completed using reference TRBV11-2 and TRBJ2-1, is EAGVAQSPRYKIIEKRQSVAFWCNPISGHATLYWYQQILGQGPKLLIQFQNNGVVDDSQLPKDRFSAERLKGVDSTLKIQPAKLEDSAVYLCASYSRDFSNEQFFGPGTRLTVL.

The rearrangement uses TRBV19 and TRBJ2-1; possible D gene TRBD1, 6 bases. Trimming pared 9 bases from V and 10 bases from J, leaving 13 bases between. The CDR3 is 11 amino acids. Germline assignment: CDR1 LNHDA and CDR2 SQIVND (reference sequence). Here the CDR3 DNA reads TGTGCCAGCGGACAGTCTTGGGAGCAGTTCTTC. Its translation: CASGQSWEQFF.

This clone was picked up one time. The rearrangement uses TRBV7-3 and TRBJ2-7, with D perhaps assigned TRBD1 or TRBD2 (6 bases each). CDR3 length equals 16 residues. Germline assignment: CDR1 SGHTA and CDR2 FQGTGA. V was shortened by 6 bases and J by 6 bases, with 24 bases between the two germline ends. In DNA form, the CDR3 reads TGTGCCAGCAGGATAAAGGGGGTGCATCACGGGGGCGAGCAGTACTTC. This gives the protein CASRIKGVHHGGEQYF.

Regarding this clone: Other DNA sequences in the sample encode the same CDR3. In DNA, the CDR3 is TGTGCCAGCAGCCTTCCGGGACAGGGAGTCTACGAGCAGTACTTC. Protein: CASSLPGQGVYEQYF. This chain uses TRBV5-4 with TRBJ2-7, with 9 bases matching TRBD1. Germline CDR1 reads SGHNT; CDR2 reads YYREEE (reference sequence). The V segment lost 4 bases and the J segment 3 bases; nucleotides outside the gene matches: 8. CDR3 size: 15 residues.

The V gene is TRBV2, the J gene TRBJ1-2, with D possibly matching TRBD1 (6 bases). This CDR3 is built from 15 residues. V was pared by 10 bases and J by 2 bases, with 20 bases between. Germline CDR1 reads SNHLY; CDR2 reads FYNNEI. The CDR3 spells CANEAWTDDNYGYTF. CDR3 sequence (DNA): TGTGCCAACGAAGCCTGGACAGATGACAACTATGGCTACACCTTC.

V usage is TRBV27 and J usage is TRBJ2-1; D is possibly TRBD2 (6 bases). The germline V gene encodes CDR1 MNHEY and CDR2 SMNVEV (reference sequence). The V and J ends lost 2 bases and 7 bases respectively, with 15 bases between them. The CDR3 runs 15 residues. CDR3 in amino acids: CASSLLARAQNEQFF. The CDR3, as DNA: TGTGCCAGCAGTTTACTAGCGAGAGCCCAGAATGAGCAGTTCTTC.

This clone was detected once. V and J are TRBV11-2 and TRBJ2-7, with 10 bases that match TRBD2. This CDR3 is built from 16 residues. The germline gives CDR1 SGHAT, CDR2 FQNNGV. The J segment lost 4 bases and the V segment lost 1 base, leaving 7 bases of the junction unmatched. The CDR3 bases are TGTGCCAGCAGCTTAGGACCGGGACTAGCGTCATACGAGCAGTACTTC. The encoded protein is CASSLGPGLASYEQYF.

CDR3 bases: TGTGCCAGCAGCCCCAGGGCACCGACAGGGGGCAACAGTAATGGCTACACCTTC. Protein: CASSPRAPTGGNSNGYTF. The rearrangement uses TRBV7-8 and TRBJ1-2, with 10 bases matching TRBD1. V was clipped by 5 bases and J by 6 bases; unmatched bases: 18. Germline assignment: CDR1 SGHVS and CDR2 FQNEAQ. There are 18 residues in the CDR3.

The chain employs TRBV28 and TRBJ1-5; perhaps TRBD1 as D (5 bases). CDR3 length: 14 amino acids. V lost 1 base, J lost 6 bases, and 10 bases lay in between. The V gene's germline CDR1 is MDHEN and CDR2 SYDVKM. This CDR3 is CASSLSDGGQPQHF. The CDR3 region has the DNA TGTGCCAGCAGTTTATCAGACGGGGGTCAGCCCCAGCATTTT.